These T cell receptor beta chains were read from a single sample in a study of blood T cell repertoires in COVID-19. The method was immunoSEQ multiplex PCR; TCRdb's version includes in-frame clones alone and lacks a portion of them. The data hold roughly 180,000 clones, with about 81% observed a single time. The sample was peripheral blood. The source is a woman older than 75 with COVID-19, enrolled during active disease. CDR3s include the opening cysteine and the closing phenylalanine or tryptophan. The D gene is left open where the match is weak. Clone size is given for some rows only: seen once, a few or many times, or a class if the clone is expanded.

j_call: TRBJ1-2; clone_size: NA; v_call: TRBV2; d_call: NA; cdr3_nt: TGTGCCAGCAGTGAGGGTCCGCAAGGGGGATATGCTAGCACCTTC; cdr3_aa: CASSEGPQGGYASTF
j_call: TRBJ2-1; clone_size: NA; v_call: TRBV19; d_call: TRBD2; cdr3_nt: TGTGCCAGTAGTATAGGAAGGGGACTAGCGGGCCAAAGAGTTTACAATGAGCAGTTCTTC; cdr3_aa: CASSIGRGLAGQRVYNEQFF
j_call: TRBJ2-3; clone_size: NA; v_call: TRBV9; d_call: NA; cdr3_nt: TGTGCCAGCAGCCGCGTAACAGATACGCAGTATTTT; cdr3_aa: CASSRVTDTQYF
j_call: TRBJ2-4; clone_size: NA; v_call: TRBV30; d_call: TRBD2; cdr3_nt: TGTGCCTGGAGTACGCGGGGGGCCAAAAACATTCAGTACTTC; cdr3_aa: CAWSTRGAKNIQYF
j_call: TRBJ2-2; clone_size: NA; v_call: TRBV11-3; d_call: NA; cdr3_nt: TGTGCCAGCAGCCACCTAGCCGGGGAGCTGTTTTTT; cdr3_aa: CASSHLAGELFF
j_call: TRBJ2-3; clone_size: NA; v_call: TRBV5-1; d_call: NA; cdr3_nt: TGCGCCAGCAGCTTAGGACAGGGAGGGGATACGCAGTATTTT; cdr3_aa: CASSLGQGGDTQYF
j_call: TRBJ1-5; clone_size: NA; v_call: TRBV7-9; d_call: NA; cdr3_nt: TGTGCCAGCAGCTCCGGGGTTCATCAGCCCCAGCATTTT; cdr3_aa: CASSSGVHQPQHF
j_call: TRBJ1-6; clone_size: NA; v_call: TRBV9; d_call: NA; cdr3_nt: TGTGCCAGCAGCTTGACAGGAAATTCACCCCTCCACTTT; cdr3_aa: CASSLTGNSPLHF
j_call: TRBJ1-2; clone_size: NA; v_call: TRBV2; d_call: TRBD1; cdr3_nt: TGTGCCAGCAGTGAAAGGGGGCCCTATGGCTACACCTTC; cdr3_aa: CASSERGPYGYTF
j_call: TRBJ2-1; clone_size: NA; v_call: TRBV15; d_call: NA; cdr3_nt: TGTGCCACCAGCCAAAACGAGGGGGGGTACAATGAGCAGTTCTTC; cdr3_aa: CATSQNEGGYNEQFF
j_call: TRBJ2-3; clone_size: NA; v_call: TRBV2; d_call: TRBD1; cdr3_nt: TGTGCCAGCAGTTCAAGGGCAGGGGGCATGGTAGATACGCAGTATTTT; cdr3_aa: CASSSRAGGMVDTQYF
j_call: TRBJ2-2; clone_size: NA; v_call: TRBV6-1; d_call: NA; cdr3_nt: TGTGCCAGCAGTGAACGCGGGGCGGCCGGGGAGCTGTTTTTT; cdr3_aa: CASSERGAAGELFF
j_call: TRBJ1-2; clone_size: NA; v_call: TRBV15; d_call: TRBD1; cdr3_nt: TGTGCCACCAGCACACAGGGGGAGCGGAGGAAGTCCTATGGCTACACCTTC; cdr3_aa: CATSTQGERRKSYGYTF
j_call: TRBJ1-5; clone_size: NA; v_call: TRBV7-2; d_call: NA; cdr3_nt: TGTGCCAGCAGCTTCTACGGTCAGCCCCAGCATTTT; cdr3_aa: CASSFYGQPQHF
j_call: TRBJ2-7; clone_size: NA; v_call: TRBV12-3/TRBV12-4; d_call: NA; cdr3_nt: TGTGCCAGCAGTCCCCCAGGGGCTTACGAGCAGTACTTC; cdr3_aa: CASSPPGAYEQYF
j_call: TRBJ2-1; clone_size: NA; v_call: TRBV7-9; d_call: NA; cdr3_nt: TGTGCCAGCAGCCCTCCCCTGAGGGAGGCCGCAAGGAATGAGCAGTTCTTC; cdr3_aa: CASSPPLREAARNEQFF
j_call: TRBJ2-1; clone_size: NA; v_call: TRBV27; d_call: TRBD1; cdr3_nt: TGTGCCAGCAGTTTATCCGGGACAGGGTTTATGAATGAGCAGTTCTTC; cdr3_aa: CASSLSGTGFMNEQFF
j_call: TRBJ2-7; clone_size: once; v_call: TRBV29-1; d_call: TRBD2; cdr3_nt: TGCAGCGTTGTCAGCGGGACCTACGGCGAGCAGTACTTC; cdr3_aa: CSVVSGTYGEQYF
j_call: TRBJ2-7; clone_size: NA; v_call: TRBV5-1; d_call: TRBD2; cdr3_nt: TGCGCCAGCAGCTTGGGACTAGCGGGAGCCTACGAGCAGTACTTC; cdr3_aa: CASSLGLAGAYEQYF
j_call: TRBJ1-2; clone_size: NA; v_call: TRBV5-1; d_call: NA; cdr3_nt: TGCGCCAGCATCCCAGATCTCAGTCGAAACTATGGCTACACCTTC; cdr3_aa: CASIPDLSRNYGYTF
j_call: TRBJ2-2; clone_size: few; v_call: TRBV3-1/TRBV3-2; d_call: TRBD2; cdr3_nt: TGTGCCAGCAGCCTCCCTCTGGCGGGGGGGAACACCGGGGAGCTGTTTTTT; cdr3_aa: CASSLPLAGGNTGELFF
j_call: TRBJ2-7; clone_size: NA; v_call: TRBV18; d_call: NA; cdr3_nt: TGTGCCAGCTCACCAGGGGTCGGGGACGAGCAGTACTTC; cdr3_aa: CASSPGVGDEQYF
j_call: TRBJ2-1; clone_size: NA; v_call: TRBV4-2; d_call: NA; cdr3_nt: TGTGCCAGCAGCCAAGGTCCACTAGCTGCCTACAATGAGCAGTTCTTC; cdr3_aa: CASSQGPLAAYNEQFF
j_call: TRBJ1-2; clone_size: NA; v_call: TRBV5-5; d_call: NA; cdr3_nt: TGTGCCAGCGGAGGGGGGGACTATGGCTACACCTTC; cdr3_aa: CASGGGDYGYTF
j_call: TRBJ1-1; clone_size: NA; v_call: TRBV3-1/TRBV3-2; d_call: NA; cdr3_nt: TGTGCCAGCAGCTTCGGTCCGAACACTGAAGCTTTCTTT; cdr3_aa: CASSFGPNTEAFF
j_call: TRBJ1-1; clone_size: NA; v_call: TRBV5-3; d_call: NA; cdr3_nt: TGTGCCAGAAACGTACAGGGTGGAACTGAAGCTTTCTTT; cdr3_aa: CARNVQGGTEAFF
j_call: TRBJ2-1; clone_size: NA; v_call: TRBV4-1; d_call: TRBD2; cdr3_nt: TGCGCCAGCAGCCACGTTCTAGCGGGAGGCAATGAGCAGTTCTTC; cdr3_aa: CASSHVLAGGNEQFF
j_call: TRBJ1-2; clone_size: NA; v_call: TRBV10-3; d_call: NA; cdr3_nt: TGTGTCACCCGAAGGAGGGATAACTATGGCTACACCTTC; cdr3_aa: CVTRRRDNYGYTF
j_call: TRBJ1-2; clone_size: NA; v_call: TRBV27; d_call: NA; cdr3_nt: TGTGCCAGCAGTCCCCGGCGGGGAACCTATGGCTACACCTTC; cdr3_aa: CASSPRRGTYGYTF
j_call: TRBJ2-1; clone_size: NA; v_call: TRBV19; d_call: TRBD1; cdr3_nt: TGTGCCAGTAGTATCGGACAGGGCGATGAGCAGTTCTTC; cdr3_aa: CASSIGQGDEQFF
j_call: TRBJ1-2; clone_size: NA; v_call: TRBV5-5; d_call: NA; cdr3_nt: TGTGCCAGCAGCTCCCGGGTTCCTAACTATGGCTACACCTTC; cdr3_aa: CASSSRVPNYGYTF
j_call: TRBJ2-1; clone_size: once; v_call: TRBV18; d_call: TRBD2; cdr3_nt: TGTGCCAGCTCACCTGGGACTAGCGGATACAATGAGCAGTTCTTC; cdr3_aa: CASSPGTSGYNEQFF
j_call: TRBJ1-5; clone_size: NA; v_call: TRBV7-9; d_call: NA; cdr3_nt: TGTGCCAGCAGTCAGGGCCCCAATCAGCCCCAGCATTTT; cdr3_aa: CASSQGPNQPQHF
j_call: TRBJ2-6; clone_size: NA; v_call: TRBV2; d_call: TRBD1; cdr3_nt: TGTGCCAGCAGATGGGACAGGGGCACAGATAAGTCTGGGGCCAACGTCCTGACTTTC; cdr3_aa: CASRWDRGTDKSGANVLTF
j_call: TRBJ1-1; clone_size: NA; v_call: TRBV6-1; d_call: NA; cdr3_nt: TGTGCCAGCAGTGAGTGGAGCGTCGGGGCTTTCTTT; cdr3_aa: CASSEWSVGAFF
j_call: TRBJ1-2; clone_size: NA; v_call: TRBV3-1/TRBV3-2; d_call: NA; cdr3_nt: TGTGCCAGCAGCCAAGATCTGAGCGACTATGGCTACACCTTC; cdr3_aa: CASSQDLSDYGYTF
j_call: TRBJ2-1; clone_size: NA; v_call: TRBV5-1; d_call: TRBD2; cdr3_nt: TGCGCCAGCAGCTTGGGAGGACTAGCGGGGAGGAATGAGCAGTTCTTC; cdr3_aa: CASSLGGLAGRNEQFF
j_call: TRBJ1-1; clone_size: NA; v_call: TRBV29-1; d_call: TRBD1; cdr3_nt: TGCAGCGGGGGGGGACAGTCCACTGAAGCTTTCTTT; cdr3_aa: CSGGGQSTEAFF
j_call: TRBJ2-3; clone_size: NA; v_call: TRBV28; d_call: NA; cdr3_nt: TGTGCCAGCAGCCCGCTAGCGTACCTCACAGATACGCAGTATTTT; cdr3_aa: CASSPLAYLTDTQYF
j_call: TRBJ2-5; clone_size: NA; v_call: TRBV5-1; d_call: TRBD1; cdr3_nt: TGCGCCAGCAGCTTGGCCCGACAGGGTCAAGAGACCCAGTACTTC; cdr3_aa: CASSLARQGQETQYF
j_call: TRBJ2-7; clone_size: NA; v_call: TRBV29-1; d_call: TRBD1; cdr3_nt: TGCAGCGCCTGGACAGGGGGCGGCGAGCAGTACTTC; cdr3_aa: CSAWTGGGEQYF
j_call: TRBJ2-5; clone_size: NA; v_call: TRBV7-9; d_call: NA; cdr3_nt: TGTGCCAGCAGCTTAGCAAGGGGAAGGGAGACCCAGTACTTC; cdr3_aa: CASSLARGRETQYF
j_call: TRBJ1-2; clone_size: NA; v_call: TRBV18; d_call: TRBD1; cdr3_nt: TGTGCCAGCTCACCCCGGGACAGGGGAGGCGGCTACACCTTC; cdr3_aa: CASSPRDRGGGYTF
j_call: TRBJ2-2; clone_size: NA; v_call: TRBV29-1; d_call: TRBD1; cdr3_nt: TGCAGCGTCGCCCCAACAGGGGACACCGGGGAGCTGTTTTTT; cdr3_aa: CSVAPTGDTGELFF
j_call: TRBJ1-6; clone_size: NA; v_call: TRBV27; d_call: NA; cdr3_nt: TGTGCCAGCAGCCCCTCGGAGGGGGGGCGGTCCCTCCACTTT; cdr3_aa: CASSPSEGGRSLHF
j_call: TRBJ2-7; clone_size: once; v_call: TRBV7-9; d_call: TRBD2; cdr3_nt: TGTGCCAGCAGCCCCCGGGGGGGGCGCAACGAGCAGTACTTC; cdr3_aa: CASSPRGGRNEQYF
j_call: TRBJ2-1; clone_size: few; v_call: TRBV2; d_call: TRBD1; cdr3_nt: TGTGCCAGCAGACGACGCCTCTGGACAGGGGGCGAGATACAGACGTTCTTC; cdr3_aa: CASRRRLWTGGEIQTFF
j_call: TRBJ1-4; clone_size: once; v_call: TRBV4-1; d_call: TRBD1; cdr3_nt: TGCGCCAGCAGCCAAGAACGGACAGGGGATGAAAAACTGTTTTTT; cdr3_aa: CASSQERTGDEKLFF
j_call: TRBJ2-1; clone_size: NA; v_call: TRBV27; d_call: NA; cdr3_nt: TGTGCCAGCAGTCCCACCCGACAGCTCTCCTACAATGAGCAGTTCTTC; cdr3_aa: CASSPTRQLSYNEQFF
j_call: TRBJ1-1; clone_size: NA; v_call: TRBV7-9; d_call: TRBD1; cdr3_nt: TGTGCCAGCAGCTACGAACCGGGACAGGGTAAGACTGAAGCTTTCTTT; cdr3_aa: CASSYEPGQGKTEAFF
j_call: TRBJ1-2; clone_size: NA; v_call: TRBV11-2; d_call: NA; cdr3_nt: TGTGCCAGCAGCTTAGGGAGGTCTGGCTACACCTTC; cdr3_aa: CASSLGRSGYTF
j_call: TRBJ2-7; clone_size: once; v_call: TRBV6-5; d_call: TRBD1; cdr3_nt: TGTGCCAGCAGCAGGGACAGGGGGCACGAGCAGTACTTC; cdr3_aa: CASSRDRGHEQYF
j_call: TRBJ1-5; clone_size: NA; v_call: TRBV11-3; d_call: NA; cdr3_nt: TGTGCCAGCAGCTTCGGGGACAATCAGCCCCAGCATTTT; cdr3_aa: CASSFGDNQPQHF
j_call: TRBJ2-3; clone_size: NA; v_call: TRBV11-3; d_call: TRBD2; cdr3_nt: TGTGCCAGCAAAGGACTAGCGGGGGATCCAGATACGCAGTATTTT; cdr3_aa: CASKGLAGDPDTQYF
j_call: TRBJ2-3; clone_size: NA; v_call: TRBV13; d_call: TRBD1; cdr3_nt: TGTGCCAGCAGCTCAGGGGGCCTAGATACGCAGTATTTT; cdr3_aa: CASSSGGLDTQYF
j_call: TRBJ1-2; clone_size: NA; v_call: TRBV6-6; d_call: TRBD1; cdr3_nt: TGTGCCAGCAGTTCTCCCGGGACAGCAATTTATGGCTACACCTTC; cdr3_aa: CASSSPGTAIYGYTF